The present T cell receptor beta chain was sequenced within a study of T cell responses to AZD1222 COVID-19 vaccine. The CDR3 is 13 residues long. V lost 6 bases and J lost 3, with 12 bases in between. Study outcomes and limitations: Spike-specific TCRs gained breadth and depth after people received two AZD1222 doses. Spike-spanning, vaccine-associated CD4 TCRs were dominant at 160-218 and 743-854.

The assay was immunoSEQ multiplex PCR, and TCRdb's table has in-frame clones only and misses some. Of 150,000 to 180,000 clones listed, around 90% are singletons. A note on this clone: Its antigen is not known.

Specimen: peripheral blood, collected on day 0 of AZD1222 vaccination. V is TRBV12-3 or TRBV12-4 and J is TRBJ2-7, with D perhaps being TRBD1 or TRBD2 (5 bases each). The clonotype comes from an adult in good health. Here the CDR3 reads CASRRGAVYEQYF. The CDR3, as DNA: TGTGCCAGCAGACGGGGCGCTGTCTACGAGCAGTACTTC.